These 16 T cell receptor beta chains were all obtained from the same sample, sequenced in a study of T cell changes during pregnancy in multiple sclerosis. Libraries were prepared by immunoSEQ multiplex PCR; TCRdb keeps only in-frame clonotypes and omits some of them. In the table there are some 70,000 clones, 91% of which are singletons. The sample here was peripheral blood, taken in the first trimester of pregnancy. The origin of the receptors is a female donor with multiple sclerosis, enrolled in a pregnancy study.

DNA of the CDR3: TGTGCCATCAGTGAAGGAGGGGGGGAGTCCTACGAGCAGTACTTC. It translates to CAISEGGGESYEQYF. The chain carries TRBV10-3 and TRBJ2-7; possible D gene TRBD2, 7 bases. The germline gives CDR1 ENHRY, CDR2 SYGVKD. CDR3 size: 15 residues. Trimming shortened V by 3 bases and J by 1 base, and 13 bases separated the two germline ends.

The chain uses TRBV30 and TRBJ1-5; no firm D call. Germline-derived CDR1 and CDR2 are GTSNPN and SVGIG (reference sequence). The ends were cut back, 0 bases at V and 4 bases at J, with 10 bases in the middle. This CDR3 region has 14 residues. CDR3 nucleotide sequence: TGTGCCTGGAGTGTGTCGGGATTGAATCAGCCCCAGCATTTT. This translates into CAWSVSGLNQPQHF. The full variable domain, with the rest looked up from reference TRBV30 and TRBJ1-5, is SQTIHQWPATLVQPVGSPLSLECTVEGTSNPNLYWYRQAAGRGLQLLFYSVGIGQISSEVPQNLSASRPQDRQFILSSKKLLLSDSGFYLCAWSVSGLNQPQHFGDGTRLSIL.

This CDR3 is CASGGTSGRVGNEQFF. CDR3 in DNA: TGTGCCAGTGGGGGGACTAGCGGGAGAGTTGGCAATGAGCAGTTCTTC. The gene calls are TRBV9 and TRBJ2-1, with TRBD2 matching 14 bases. Trimming cost V 8 bases and J 6 bases; bases outside gene matches: 10. The germline gives CDR1 SGDLS, CDR2 YYNGEE. This CDR3 is built from 16 residues.

CDR3 bases: TGTGCTAGTGGTGACCAAATGGGGACTAGCGGGTACAATGAGCAGTTCTTC. This encodes CASGDQMGTSGYNEQFF. The rearrangement uses TRBV12-5 and TRBJ2-1; TRBD2 agrees at 12 bases. The CDR3 contains 17 residues. The trim removed 5 bases at V and 4 bases at J, leaving 9 bases unmatched. CDR1 and CDR2 (germline): LGHNT, FRNRAP.

This chain joins TRBV30 and TRBJ2-7, with D possibly being TRBD2 (5 bases). Looked up from germline, CDR1 is GTSNPN and CDR2 is SVGIG (reference sequence). V was pared by 2 bases and J by 6 bases, with 8 bases between. CDR3 length: 11 residues. Written as DNA, the CDR3 is TGTGCCTGGAGTCGGGATTTCGAGCAGTACTTC. Protein sequence: CAWSRDFEQYF.

V gene TRBV5-4 combines with J gene TRBJ2-7; 8 nucleotides line up with TRBD1. Germline trimming cut 4 bases from V and 5 bases from J; bases unmatched to any gene: 5. Looked up from germline, CDR1 is SGHNT and CDR2 is YYREEE (reference sequence). This CDR3 is 13 amino acids long. DNA for the CDR3: TGTGCCAGCAGCCGCCGGACAGGGAACGAGCAGTACTTC. It specifies CASSRRTGNEQYF.

CDR3 protein: CASSERTGASSGANVLTF. The CDR3 DNA sequence: TGTGCCAGCAGCGAACGGACAGGGGCCAGCTCTGGGGCCAACGTCCTGACTTTC. The chain joins TRBV9 to TRBJ2-6, with 9 nucleotides matching TRBD1. J was trimmed by 0 bases and V by 3 bases; bases with no gene match: 7. Germline CDR1 and CDR2: SGDLS and YYNGEE. This CDR3 region has 18 residues.

The chain links TRBV6-1 to TRBJ1-1; possible D gene TRBD1, 5 bases. V lost 7 bases and J lost 1, with 16 bases in between. CDR1 is MNHNS and CDR2 is SASEGT in the germline V gene. This CDR3 is 15 amino acids long. The CDR3 DNA reads TGTGCCAGCAAGCGGGAACTGGGGCCGAACACTGAAGCTTTCTTT. Translated: CASKRELGPNTEAFF.

The DNA of the CDR3 is TGCGCCAGCAGCTTCCAGGGGAAGGACACTGAAGCTTTCTTT. Translation gives CASSFQGKDTEAFF. V usage is TRBV5-1 and J usage is TRBJ1-1; D possibly corresponds to TRBD1 (6 bases). The CDR3 totals 14 residues. Trimming took 2 bases from V and 3 from J, leaving 11 bases between them. Germline-derived CDR1 and CDR2 are SGHRS and YFSETQ.

V is TRBV19 and J is TRBJ2-2; 7 nucleotides match TRBD2. The CDR3 sequence is 15 residues long. The germline V gene encodes CDR1 LNHDA and CDR2 SQIVND (reference sequence). V dropped 1 base and J dropped 5; count of bases not matched to a gene: 4. CDR3 sequence reads: CASSIGGRGTGELFF. Here the CDR3 DNA reads TGTGCCAGTAGTATAGGCGGGAGAGGTACCGGGGAGCTGTTTTTT.

This clone was found once. J is TRBJ2-3 and V is TRBV19, with D uncertain. Trimming shortened V by 1 base and J by 4 bases, and 9 bases separated the two germline ends. Germline V CDR1 and CDR2: LNHDA, SQIVND (reference sequence). The CDR3 is made up of 14 amino acids. The CDR3: CASSIGISADTQYF. CDR3 DNA sequence: TGTGCCAGTAGTATAGGGATCAGCGCAGATACGCAGTATTTT.

The chain joins TRBV6-1 to TRBJ2-3; 7 nucleotides agree with TRBD2. CDR1 and CDR2 from the germline V gene are MNHNS and SASEGT. J was trimmed by 1 base and V by 8 bases; bases with no gene match: 6. The CDR3 extends over 14 amino acids. In DNA, the CDR3 is TGTGCCAGCCTCGGGAGGTGGGGCACAGATACGCAGTATTTT. It specifies CASLGRWGTDTQYF.

This sequence joins TRBV11-2 and TRBJ1-1; no definite D call. The CDR3 has 14 amino acids. V was clipped by 5 bases and J by 6 bases, with 16 bases between them. CDR1 is SGHAT and CDR2 is FQNNGV in the germline V gene. The CDR3 coding sequence is TGTGCCAGCAGCCGTCTCGGGGATTGGGCTGAAGCTTTCTTT. Residues: CASSRLGDWAEAFF.

J is TRBJ1-2 and V is TRBV6-5, with D possibly TRBD1 on 6 matching bases. The V gene's germline CDR1 is MNHEY and CDR2 SVGAGI. Trimming cost V 0 bases and J 2 bases, with 10 bases left between them. The CDR3 loop spans 15 amino acids. The CDR3, as DNA: TGTGCCAGCAGTTACTCGACCGGACAGAACTATGGCTACACCTTC. Protein: CASSYSTGQNYGYTF.

V and J are TRBV4-2 and TRBJ1-2; unclear D gene. The V gene lost 0 bases and the J gene lost 3 bases, with 14 bases spanning the gap. Germline CDR1 is LGHNA and CDR2 is YNFKEQ. The CDR3 is 16 residues long. CDR3 DNA: TGTGCCAGCAGCCAAGATAGGGAGGGAGCGCACTATGGCTACACCTTC. The encoded protein is CASSQDREGAHYGYTF.

The chain combines TRBV7-2 with TRBJ2-1, with TRBD2 matching over 8 bases. The V gene's germline CDR1 is SGHTA and CDR2 FQGNSA. The CDR3 contains 18 residues. V gave up 1 base and J gave up 5 bases; unmatched junction bases: 13. This CDR3 is CASSLDRKRGGDHNEQFF. CDR3 DNA sequence: TGTGCCAGCAGCTTAGACCGTAAACGGGGGGGCGATCACAATGAGCAGTTCTTC.